These T cell receptor beta chains were read from a single sample in a study of beta chain features in type 1 diabetes. The repertoire was sequenced with immunoSEQ multiplex PCR; TCRdb's copy has only in-frame clones and lacks some. The table includes 240,000 or so clones, 25% to 30% detected once. Specimen: central memory CD4+ T cells from blood. The receptors here all came from a man in his thirties or forties in good health. Both conserved end residues are part of each CDR3. D genes are given only for firm matches. Only part of the rows carry a size: once, few, many, or a class if the clone is expanded.

TRBD2,TRBJ2-3,TRBV29-1,many,CSVDTSGSASIPDTQYF,TGCAGCGTTGATACGAGCGGGAGCGCCAGCATCCCGGATACGCAGTATTTT
TRBD2,TRBJ2-1,TRBV7-6,-,CASRGIGTSGVEQFF,TGTGCCAGCAGAGGGATAGGGACTAGCGGGGTTGAGCAGTTCTTC
-,TRBJ2-1,TRBV30,-,CASTQGADEQFF,TGTGCCTCGACACAGGGAGCGGATGAGCAGTTCTTC
-,TRBJ2-6,TRBV19,-,CASSGQGAGANVLTF,TGTGCCAGTAGCGGGCAGGGTGCTGGGGCCAACGTCCTGACTTTC
-,TRBJ2-3,TRBV11-3,-,CASSLDLGSTAQYF,TGTGCCAGCAGCTTAGATCTTGGGTCCACGGCGCAGTATTTT
-,TRBJ1-1,TRBV7-9,-,CASSHEWGRTEAFF,TGTGCCAGCAGCCACGAATGGGGCCGCACTGAAGCTTTCTTT
TRBD2,TRBJ2-1,TRBV29-1,many,CSVEEGLAGLEQFF,TGCAGCGTTGAAGAAGGACTAGCGGGACTTGAGCAGTTCTTC
-,TRBJ2-3,TRBV7-9,-,CASSLATGGNTDTQYF,TGTGCCAGCAGCTTAGCGACCGGGGGAAACACAGATACGCAGTATTTT
-,TRBJ2-5,TRBV7-6,few,CASSPGQETQYF,TGTGCCAGCAGCCCGGGTCAAGAGACCCAGTACTTC
-,TRBJ2-6,TRBV28,-,CASSSGSGANVLTF,TGTGCCAGCAGTAGTGGTTCTGGGGCCAACGTCCTGACTTTC
TRBD2,TRBJ2-7,TRBV4-3,-,CASSQVGSGGYEQYF,TGCGCCAGCAGCCAAGTTGGTAGCGGGGGCTACGAGCAGTACTTC
TRBD1,TRBJ2-7,TRBV28,-,CASNNPGQGSYEQYF,TGTGCCAGCAATAATCCGGGACAGGGATCGTACGAGCAGTACTTC
-,TRBJ2-5,TRBV20-1,-,CSANNQETQYF,TGCAGTGCCAACAACCAAGAGACCCAGTACTTC
TRBD1,TRBJ2-1,TRBV5-6,many,CASSLEGTELYNEQFF,TGTGCCAGCAGCTTGGAAGGGACAGAGCTTTACAATGAGCAGTTCTTC
TRBD1,TRBJ1-2,TRBV7-2,-,CASSPMTGINYGYTF,TGTGCCAGCAGCCCTATGACAGGGATTAACTATGGCTACACCTTC
-,TRBJ2-2,TRBV5-1,-,CASRGDLTGELFF,TGCGCCAGCAGAGGAGACTTGACCGGGGAGCTGTTTTTT
-,TRBJ1-5,TRBV13,few,CASSLGGSRPQPQHF,TGTGCCAGCAGCTTAGGGGGGAGCAGGCCTCAGCCCCAGCATTTT
TRBD1,TRBJ2-5,TRBV19,-,CASSPGTGEKTQYF,TGTGCCAGTAGCCCCGGGACAGGGGAAAAGACCCAGTACTTC
-,TRBJ2-3,TRBV29-1,few,CSVNGAQTDTDTQYF,TGCAGCGTAAACGGGGCGCAAACAGACACAGATACGCAGTATTTT
-,TRBJ1-6,TRBV15,-,CATSRESDYNSPLHF,TGTGCCACCAGCAGAGAATCCGACTATAATTCACCCCTCCACTTT
TRBD1,TRBJ1-1,TRBV18,few,CASSPPMGQGARNTEAFF,TGTGCCAGCTCACCACCGATGGGACAGGGGGCCCGGAACACTGAAGCTTTCTTT
TRBD2,TRBJ2-2,TRBV2,-,CASSSGLAGADTGELFF,TGTGCCAGCAGCTCCGGACTAGCGGGAGCAGACACCGGGGAGCTGTTTTTT
TRBD1,TRBJ2-5,TRBV29-1,-,CSVGGTGSSSHLQETQYF,TGCAGCGTTGGGGGGACAGGGTCGTCCTCACACCTCCAAGAGACCCAGTACTTC
TRBD2,TRBJ2-2,TRBV5-1,few,CASSIAGRNTGELFF,TGCGCCAGCAGCATAGCGGGAAGGAACACCGGGGAGCTGTTTTTT
-,TRBJ2-1,TRBV2,few,CASSDRVGYNEQFF,TGTGCCAGCAGTGACAGGGTTGGGTACAATGAGCAGTTCTTC
-,TRBJ1-1,TRBV29-1,few,CSVGPGTEAFF,TGCAGCGTTGGTCCAGGGACGGAAGCTTTCTTT
-,TRBJ2-3,TRBV29-1,few,CSVELAASTDTQYF,TGCAGCGTTGAATTAGCGGCCAGCACAGATACGCAGTATTTT
-,TRBJ1-1,TRBV30,few,CAWRVRGTEAFF,TGTGCCTGGAGGGTGCGTGGTACTGAAGCTTTCTTT
-,TRBJ2-1,TRBV7-2,-,CASSTYGPYNEQFF,TGTGCCAGCAGCACCTACGGACCATACAATGAGCAGTTCTTC